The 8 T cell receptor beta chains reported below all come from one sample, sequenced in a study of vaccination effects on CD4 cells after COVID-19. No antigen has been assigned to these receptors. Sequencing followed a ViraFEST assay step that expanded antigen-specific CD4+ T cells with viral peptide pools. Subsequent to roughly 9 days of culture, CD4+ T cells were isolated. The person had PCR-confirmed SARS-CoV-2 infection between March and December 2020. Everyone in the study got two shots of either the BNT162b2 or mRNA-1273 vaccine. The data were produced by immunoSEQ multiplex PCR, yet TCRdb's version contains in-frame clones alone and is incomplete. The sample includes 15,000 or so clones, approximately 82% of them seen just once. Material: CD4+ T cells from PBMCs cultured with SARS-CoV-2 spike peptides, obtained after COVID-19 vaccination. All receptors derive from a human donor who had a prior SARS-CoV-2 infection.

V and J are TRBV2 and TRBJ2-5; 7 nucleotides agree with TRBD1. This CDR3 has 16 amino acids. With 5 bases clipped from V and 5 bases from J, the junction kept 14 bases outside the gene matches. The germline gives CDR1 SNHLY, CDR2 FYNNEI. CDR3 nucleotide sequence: TGTGCCAGCAGTTATACCGGGACAGACTCGGCGGAGACCCAGTACTTC. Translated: CASSYTGTDSAETQYF.

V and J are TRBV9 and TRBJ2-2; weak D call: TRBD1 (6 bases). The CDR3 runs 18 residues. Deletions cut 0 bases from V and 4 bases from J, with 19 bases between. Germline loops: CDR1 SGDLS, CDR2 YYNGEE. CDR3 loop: CASSVGLGAIVTTGELFF. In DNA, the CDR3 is TGTGCCAGCAGCGTAGGCCTGGGGGCGATTGTTACCACCGGGGAGCTGTTTTTT.

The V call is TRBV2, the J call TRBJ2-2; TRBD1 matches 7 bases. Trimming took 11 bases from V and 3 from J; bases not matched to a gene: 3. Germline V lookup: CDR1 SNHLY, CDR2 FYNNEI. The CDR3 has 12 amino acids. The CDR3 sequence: CAGGTDTGELFF. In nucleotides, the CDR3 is TGTGCCGGTGGGACAGACACCGGGGAGCTGTTTTTT.

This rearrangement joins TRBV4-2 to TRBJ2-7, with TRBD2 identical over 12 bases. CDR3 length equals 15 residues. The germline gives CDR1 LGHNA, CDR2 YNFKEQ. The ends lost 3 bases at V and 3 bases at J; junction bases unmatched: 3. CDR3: CASSQLLAGGYEQYF. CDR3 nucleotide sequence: TGTGCCAGCAGCCAGCTACTAGCGGGGGGCTACGAGCAGTACTTC.

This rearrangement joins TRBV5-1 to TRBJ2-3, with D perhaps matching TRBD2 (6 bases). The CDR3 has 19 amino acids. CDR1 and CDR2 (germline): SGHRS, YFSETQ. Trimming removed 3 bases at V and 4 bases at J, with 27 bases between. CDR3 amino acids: CASSSRGDWTSGGADTQYF. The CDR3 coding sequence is TGCGCCAGCAGCTCCCGAGGGGACTGGACGTCAGGAGGTGCAGATACGCAGTATTTT.

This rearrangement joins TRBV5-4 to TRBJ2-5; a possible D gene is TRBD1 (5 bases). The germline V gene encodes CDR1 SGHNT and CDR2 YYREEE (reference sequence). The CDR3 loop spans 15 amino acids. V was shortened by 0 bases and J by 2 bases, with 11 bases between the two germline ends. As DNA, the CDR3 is TGTGCCAGCAGCTTGGGGGGCAACCGGCAAGAGACCCAGTACTTC. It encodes CASSLGGNRQETQYF.

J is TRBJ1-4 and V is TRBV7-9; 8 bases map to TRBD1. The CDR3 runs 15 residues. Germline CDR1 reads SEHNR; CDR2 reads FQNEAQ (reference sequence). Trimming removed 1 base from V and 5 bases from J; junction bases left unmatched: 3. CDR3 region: CASSLGTGHNEKLFF. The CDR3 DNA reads TGTGCCAGCAGCTTAGGGACAGGGCACAATGAAAAACTGTTTTTT.

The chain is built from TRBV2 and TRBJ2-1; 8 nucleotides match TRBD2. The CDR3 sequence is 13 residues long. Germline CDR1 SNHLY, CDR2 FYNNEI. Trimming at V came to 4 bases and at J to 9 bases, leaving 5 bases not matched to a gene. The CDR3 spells CASSAGGQVEQFF. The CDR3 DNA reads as TGTGCCAGCAGTGCGGGAGGGCAGGTTGAGCAGTTCTTC.